This TCR beta chain derives from a study of blood T cell repertoires in COVID-19. About the research overall: COVID-19 samples, acute and convalescent, were from the United States, Italy and Spain. From T cells, B-cell-depleted T cells, or PBMCs came the material, which was cDNA or gDNA.

In germline, CDR1 is SGHRS, CDR2 YFSETQ. The ends were cut back, 4 bases at V and 0 bases at J, with 12 bases in the middle. This CDR3 has 15 residues. Authors' data handling: Amplified reference gene primers provided the basis for estimating nucleated cell counts. Repertoires were generated with immunoSEQ multiplex PCR, while TCRdb's copy carries only in-frame clones and drops some. V, J and clone size were drawn from that table, and D and trimming were deduced from the DNA. The sample comprises approximately 150,000 clones, 65% to 80% of which are singletons, and around 4.4% rests with the top ten.

This chain links TRBV5-1 with TRBJ2-3; D may be TRBD1 (7 bases). The specimen sequenced was peripheral blood. The clonotype comes from a man aged 55 to 69 with acute or convalescent COVID-19. The CDR3 DNA is TGCGCCAGCAGCGGAGGGACAGCTAGCACAGATACGCAGTATTTT. Translated: CASSGGTASTDTQYF. The full variable domain, rest sourced from reference TRBV5-1 and TRBJ2-3, is KAGVTQTPRYLIKTRGQQVTLSCSPISGHRSVSWYQQTPGQGLQFLFEYFSETQRNKGNFPGRFSGRQFSNSRSEMNVSTLELGDSALYLCASSGGTASTDTQYFGPGTRLTVL.